This entry describes one T cell receptor (beta chain). The data were obtained in a study of early T cells in non-severe SARS-CoV-2 infection. Trimming cost V 3 bases and J 3 bases, with 12 bases left between them. The CDR3 has 13 residues. Germline CDR1 and CDR2: DFQATT and SNEGSKA (reference sequence). In the library, individual cDNA molecules carried attached unique molecular identifiers. TCRdb analysed the 5' RACE reads with MiXCR anew, one entry per CDR3 protein. The sample carries around 99,000 distinct CDR3 sequences, 16% recorded once. Here the sequenced sample was whole blood, taken at baseline. This receptor was identified in an adult who was a healthcare worker with PCR-confirmed SARS-CoV-2 infection or an uninfected control (not recorded which). The chain recombines TRBV20-1 with TRBJ2-7; D is perhaps TRBD1 or TRBD2 (6 bases each). The CDR3 bases are TGCAGTGCTAGGGGGGGCGCTTTCTACGAGCAGTACTTC. Its protein is CSARGGAFYEQYF.